This T cell receptor (delta chain) was found in a study of Vγ9Vδ2 T cells in congenital toxoplasmosis (dated by TCRdb to the early 2020s). Broadly, across the study: To diagnose congenital toxoplasmosis, IgG, IgM and IgA serology, Western blot and an in-house interferon-gamma release assay were used. In this study, researchers looked at the gamma and delta chain CDR3 repertoires of sorted blood gammadelta T cells, comparing infants congenitally infected with T. gondii against uninfected infants. Sequencing of the repertoires was done on samples from infants at two time points: 2 months after birth and 1 year of age. TCR sequencing covered roughly five infected and 10 to 11 uninfected infants at 2 months, plus 3 infected and 4 uninfected infants at 1 year. What the research found in general, with its limitations: Both infected and uninfected infants showed high prevalence of a public TRGV9 clonotype. Two months was the earliest age with enough suitable sample material for TCR repertoire analysis, so newborn repertoires were not sequenced. Repertoire differences between infected and uninfected infants were less clear at 1 year of age than at 2 months. Compared with uninfected infants, infected infants at 2 months appeared to have fewer N additions in their TRGV9 and TRDV2 CDR3s, and this was especially true for TRDV2-TRDJ1 sequences. Germline-encoded fetal-type TRDV2 CDR3 sequences seemed more prevalent in infected than uninfected roughly 2-month-old infants, suggesting an in utero expansion footprint.

Details on this clone: Its target antigen remains unknown. TCRdb's entry gives the protein of a much larger clone, which mismatches this DNA's translation at residue 16, likely from a read error; the protein reported here is translated from the DNA.

Using SuperScript II, cDNA was generated through template-switch reverse transcription, with TRGC- and TRDC-specific primers combined in a single tube. The TRGC primer was designed so that it binds both the TRGC1 and the TRGC2 constant genes. The KAPA Real-Time Library Amplification Kit was used for TRG and TRD amplification, and AMPure XP bead purification was performed between steps. Index PCR with the Nextera XT Index Kit was used to attach the Illumina sequencing adapters. TRG and TRD amplicons were sequenced on an Illumina MiSeq with the V2 300 kit, giving 150 bp paired-end reads. The original pipeline was this. Before any further analysis, FastQC version 0.11.8 was used to check read quality. Reads were aligned against the TRG or TRD reference genes from GenBank, and CDR3 sequences were constructed using MiXCR version 3.0.3. Default MiXCR settings were kept, except that 3 rather than 5 consecutive nucleotides were used to assemble TRDD gene segments. VDJtools version 1.2.1 calculated N additions, CDR3 length, J segment length and clonotype sharing between samples. Out-of-frame CDR3 sequences and those containing stop codons were excluded from analysis. Infant repertoires were assessed for overlap with previously published fetal, cord blood and adult blood Vgamma9Vdelta2 repertoires. After TCRdb called clones again from the public reads with CATT, rows with identical DNA were merged. TCRdb, not the original authors, processed these V and J calls. Recorded for this sample are 550 to 700 delta-chain clones; 25% to 30% of them occurred a single time. 23% of the sample is held by the ten biggest clonotypes.

The CDR3, from cysteine to phenylalanine, totals 19 residues. Only the CDR3 portion is preserved as DNA: 57 bases, with reading frame beginning at the first base. The same treatment, consisting of spiramycin and/or pyrimethamine plus sulfadiazine plus folinic acid, was given to mothers of infected and uninfected infants alike. All infants, infected and uninfected, were born by term delivery after more than 37 weeks of gestation. Around 900 uL of blood was turned into PBMCs through Lymphoprep gradient centrifugation, and the PBMCs were then cryopreserved in liquid nitrogen and sent to Belgium. After thawing, the PBMCs were labeled with Zombie NIR viability dye and stained with antibodies against CD3, TCR gammadelta, Vgamma9 and Vdelta2. CD3+ TCRgammadelta+ T cells were sorted on a FACSAria III with a mean purity of approximately 98%. For each sample, RNA was extracted from around 10,000 sorted gammadelta T cells with the RNeasy Micro Kit. Each infant was born to a mother who had been enrolled with a primary T. gondii infection during pregnancy. Peripheral blood was collected from the infants at an outpatient microbiology and virology center in Pavia, Italy.

The clonotype was recovered from a child younger than 10 born to a mother with Toxoplasma gondii infection during pregnancy, either congenitally infected or uninfected (not recorded which). Sequencing was carried out using gamma-delta T cells from blood. The J gene was recorded as TRDJ1; no V gene was called; TRDD3 was called by the table and not checked on the DNA. The CDR3 in this case is CAPPWPSYVLGAGSDELIF. The DNA reads TGTGCTCCGCCCTGGCCTTCCTACGTACTGGGGGCGGGCAGCGATGAACTCATCTTT.